One sample yielded the 3 T cell receptor beta chains listed below, sequenced in a study of cytomegalovirus exposure and HLA in healthy donors (dated by TCRdb to between 2016 and 2019). The protocol used for the library was the immunoSEQ multiplex PCR assay. The table comes from immuneACCESS by way of TCRdb, which keeps in-frame sequences with V and J called. Part of the clones is missing from these tables; in studies checked, under half for an unresolved V gene and the rest for unknown reasons. The sample data list 120,000 or so clones, and roughly nine tenths of these were observed just once. 1.9% of the sample goes to the ten largest clones. The sample was PBMCs. The receptors were sampled from a woman aged 18-30 years in good health and CMV-seronegative.

The gene calls are TRBV4-3 and TRBJ2-2, with D perhaps matching TRBD1 (5 bases). The CDR3 is made up of 16 amino acids. In germline, CDR1 is LGHNA, CDR2 YSLEER. Trimming cost V 0 bases and J 2 bases, with 10 bases left between them. The CDR3 coding sequence is TGCGCCAGCAGCCAAGATCGTGGACATAACACCGGGGAGCTGTTTTTT. The encoded protein is CASSQDRGHNTGELFF.

DNA of the CDR3: TGTGCCAGCAGCGTAGAAGCCCACCTCACAGATACGCAGTATTTT. Its protein product is CASSVEAHLTDTQYF. This chain joins TRBV9 and TRBJ2-3; D call uncertain. The CDR3 spans 15 residues. Germline V gene lookup returns CDR1 SGDLS and CDR2 YYNGEE. V gave up 0 bases and J gave up 2 bases, with 10 bases separating them. The complete variable domain, with remaining parts taken from reference TRBV9 and TRBJ2-3, reads DSGVTQTPKHLITATGQRVTLRCSPRSGDLSVYWYQQSLDQGLQFLIQYYNGEERAKGNILERFSAQQFPDLHSELNLSSLELGDSALYFCASSVEAHLTDTQYFGPGTRLTVL.

The chain has TRBV7-3 and TRBJ1-1; D not certain. The CDR3 is 13 amino acids. The V end lost 0 bases, the J end lost 5 bases, and 7 bases lay between the germline ends. CDR1 is SGHTA and CDR2 is FQGTGA in the germline V gene. The CDR3 reads CASSLTGRTEAFF. The CDR3 DNA sequence: TGTGCCAGCAGCTTAACGGGGAGGACTGAAGCTTTCTTT.